This T cell receptor beta chain was profiled in a study of OX40 agonist ivuxolimab in advanced cancers. Study-wide context: Ivuxolimab was a fully human IgG2 agonistic monoclonal antibody targeting the costimulatory receptor OX40 (CD134). Intravenous ivuxolimab was administered to patients every 2 weeks at six dose levels: 0.01, 0.1, 0.3, 1.5, 3 and 10 mg/kg. Among the approximately 54 dose-escalation patients, 19 had hepatocellular carcinoma, around 15 melanoma, 9 renal cell carcinoma and 9 head and neck cancer. A male proportion of nearly 85% and a mean age of roughly 58 years, ranging from 23 to 79, were recorded for the dose-escalation cohort. Patients were allowed to have had prior anti-PD-1, anti-PD-L1 or anti-CTLA-4 therapy, and approximately 40% of the dose-escalation patients had been treated with checkpoint inhibitors. Partial responses occurred in three dose-escalation patients: two with cutaneous melanoma and one with hepatocellular carcinoma. Peripheral TCRbeta sequencing aimed to test whether ivuxolimab altered TCR sequence diversity and caused clonal T-cell expansion. The paper describes the monotherapy dose-escalation part (N of about 52 patients) of the phase I trial of ivuxolimab. Results and caveats for the whole study, not just this receptor: After ivuxolimab, more expanded clones were found on average in CD8+ T cells than in CD4+ T cells. In the 0.1-3.0 mg/kg groups, partial responders had among the lowest normalized peripheral clonal expansion, particularly in CD8+ T cells. Antigen specificity was not determined for the clonally expanded peripheral T cells. At doses from 0.1 to 3.0 mg/kg, clonal expansion was seen in both CD4+ and CD8+ blood T cells between baseline and week 6. Low levels of normalized T-cell clonal expansion were also seen in some patients who did not respond.

This clone was seen once. No antigen is known for it. No base qualities exist here, and no much larger clone lies one base off it. Spanning cysteine to phenylalanine, the CDR3 consists of 18 amino acids. Kept here is only the CDR3 DNA, which spans 54 bases and is read in frame from base 1. Trimming removed 3 bases from V and 0 bases from J; the gene matches leave 11 bases unexplained. CDR1 is given as MDHEN and CDR2 as SYDVKM, both from the germline V gene. The trial excluded patients who had a history of autoimmune disease or who were on systemic immunosuppression. In every dose cohort, peripheral blood was drawn for TCR sequencing at baseline, cycle 4 day 1, and cycle 7 day 1. The samples were taken from a phase I, first-in-human, multicenter, open-label dose-escalation trial of ivuxolimab. Adults with locally advanced or metastatic melanoma, renal cell carcinoma, hepatocellular carcinoma or head and neck squamous cell carcinoma were enrolled in the trial. Before TCR sequencing, CD4+ T cells and CD8+ T cells were sorted from peripheral blood as separate populations.

Genomic DNA was extracted from sorted cells for sequencing of the TCRbeta CDR3 region. The immunoSEQ Assay was used for sequencing of TCRbeta CDR3 regions. The immuneACCESS repertoire file appears here via TCRdb, limited to in-frame rearrangements. These files lack a portion of the clones; in checked studies, under half of the deficit traces to unresolved V genes, and the cause of the others is not known. Present in this sample are over 100,000 clones, just over 90% of which were seen just once. 0.15% to 0.16% of the sample is in the top ten clones. The sequencing here drew on CD4+ or CD8+ T cells sorted from blood, taken in a trial of the OX40 agonist ivuxolimab. Here the chain combines TRBV28 and TRBJ1-3; 7 central bases correspond to TRBD1. The clonotype was recovered from an adult with an advanced solid tumor such as melanoma, head and neck, liver or kidney cancer. At the DNA level, the sequence is TGTGCCAGCAGTTTGGAGGAGAACAGGGGCCTCTCTGGAAACACCATATATTTT. It is translated as CASSLEENRGLSGNTIYF.